Below, 27 T cell receptor beta chains from the same sample are listed, as sequenced in a study of identical twins. TCRdb analysed the 5' RACE reads with MiXCR anew, one entry per CDR3 protein. The sample yields roughly 1,500,000 distinct CDR3 sequences, about 31% seen once. The sequenced sample was cord blood. The receptors shown here come from a newborn girl in good health.

The rearrangement uses TRBV3-1 and TRBJ2-7; 8 bases align to TRBD1. CDR3 length: 15 amino acids. Germline-derived CDR1 and CDR2 are LGHDT and YNNKEL (reference sequence). Losses at the gene ends were 4 bases for V and 1 base for J; bases not matched to a gene: 6. CDR3 sequence (DNA): TGTGCCAGCAGCCCCATGGACAGGGCTTCCTACGAGCAGTACTTC. Translation gives CASSPMDRASYEQYF.

This clonotype was found a few times. The V and J genes are TRBV29-1 and TRBJ1-1, with a possible D match to TRBD1 (5 bases). The CDR3 extends over 14 amino acids. The V and J ends lost 4 bases and 4 bases respectively, with 16 bases between them. Germline CDR1 SQVTM, CDR2 ANQGSEA. Here the CDR3 DNA reads TGCAGCGTTGTGGCACCACACAGGTCCACTGAAGCTTTCTTT. Amino acid sequence: CSVVAPHRSTEAFF.

This clonotype was detected a few times. The CDR3 nucleotides read TGCAGTGCTAGATCCCTAGCGGGAAAGTGGACAGATACGCAGTATTTT. Translation: CSARSLAGKWTDTQYF. The chain carries TRBV20-1 and TRBJ2-3; TRBD2 agrees at 9 bases. The CDR3 runs to 16 residues. CDR1 and CDR2 (germline): DFQATT, SNEGSKA (reference sequence). J gave up 3 bases and V 2 bases, and 9 bases lay outside the gene matches.

Only a few counts were recorded for this clonotype. The V gene is TRBV3-1, the J gene TRBJ1-2; D unclear. V was clipped by 1 base and J by 1 base, with 10 bases between them. The CDR3 totals 15 residues. CDR1 and CDR2 (germline): LGHDT, YNNKEL (reference sequence). CDR3 nucleotide sequence: TGTGCCAGCAGCCAAGTTAGGTCAGTTAACTATGGCTACACCTTC. Its translation: CASSQVRSVNYGYTF. Full variable domain (remainder filled in from reference TRBV3-1 and TRBJ1-2): DTAVSQTPKYLVTQMGNDKSIKCEQNLGHDTMYWYKQDSKKFLKIMFSYNNKELIINETVPNRFSPKSPDKAHLNLHINSLELGDSAVYFCASSQVRSVNYGYTFGSGTRLTVV.

This clonotype was counted between two and nine times. The chain has TRBV28 and TRBJ1-4; tentative D call: TRBD1 (5 bases). Trimming cost V 4 bases and J 1 base, with 19 bases left between them. The CDR3 has 18 amino acids. Germline CDR1 is MDHEN and CDR2 is SYDVKM. CDR3 protein: CASSSILQGYLTNEKLFF. CDR3 DNA sequence: TGTGCCAGCAGTTCTATATTGCAGGGATACCTAACTAATGAAAAACTGTTTTTT. Complete variable domain (other parts from reference TRBV28 and TRBJ1-4): DVKVTQSSRYLVKRTGEKVFLECVQDMDHENMFWYRQDPGLGLRLIYFSYDVKMKEKGDIPEGYSVSREKKERFSLILESASTNQTSMYLCASSSILQGYLTNEKLFFGSGTQLSVL.

The chain employs TRBV2 and TRBJ2-1; D gene unclear. The length of the CDR3 is 13 residues. V lost 6 bases, J lost 10 bases, and 16 bases lay in between. Germline loops: CDR1 SNHLY, CDR2 FYNNEI. CDR3: CASREYAVYEQFF. The CDR3 region has the DNA TGTGCCAGCAGAGAGTATGCGGTCTACGAGCAGTTCTTC.

V and J are TRBV25-1 and TRBJ2-1; D ambiguous. V lost 6 bases and J lost 12, with 18 bases in between. The CDR3 length is 13 residues. Germline-derived CDR1 and CDR2 are MGHDK and SYGVNS. CDR3 sequence (DNA): TGTGCCAGCAGAGGCGACACCCACAGCTGGCAGTTCTTC. Its translation: CASRGDTHSWQFF.

Only a few counts were recorded for this clonotype. V gene TRBV6-6 combines with J gene TRBJ2-5, with D unresolved. Trimming stripped 8 bases from V and 11 bases from J, with 18 bases between. This CDR3 is 12 amino acids long. Germline V gives CDR1 MNHNY, CDR2 SVGAGI (reference sequence). CDR3 bases: TGTGCCAGCTCAGGAGCGTCCAATGAGCAGTACTTC. This translates into CASSGASNEQYF.

This clonotype was seen more than once but under ten times. The chain employs TRBV4-1 and TRBJ2-7; no firm D call. CDR1 and CDR2 (germline): MGHRA, YSYEKL. CDR3 length: 14 residues. V lost 0 bases and J 4 bases, leaving 10 bases between the germline ends. The CDR3 nucleotides read TGCGCCAGCAGCCAAGAGGGTTTTAAGTACGAGCAGTACTTC. Its translation is CASSQEGFKYEQYF.

The V and J genes are TRBV2 and TRBJ2-7; 9 bases are shared with TRBD1. V lost 7 bases to trimming and J lost 0 bases; unmatched junction nucleotides: 4. CDR3 length: 14 residues. Germline assignment: CDR1 SNHLY and CDR2 FYNNEI. CDR3 DNA: TGTGCCAGCAAGGGACAGGGACCCTCCTACGAGCAGTACTTC. It translates to CASKGQGPSYEQYF.

This clonotype appeared a few times. J is TRBJ1-2 and V is TRBV4-2, with D maybe TRBD1 (5 bases). The CDR3 length is 15 residues. V lost 0 bases and J 8 bases, leaving 16 bases between the germline ends. Germline V gene sequence: CDR1 LGHNA, CDR2 YNFKEQ. In DNA form, the CDR3 reads TGTGCCAGCAGCCAAGATTGGAGTCGGGACGGAGGCTACACCTTC. It yields the protein CASSQDWSRDGGYTF.

V gene TRBV6-2 or TRBV6-3 combines with J gene TRBJ2-5; D remains ambiguous. Germline V gives CDR1 MNHEY, CDR2 SVGEGT. The CDR3 spans 12 residues. The V and J ends lost 5 bases and 0 bases respectively, with 4 bases between them. CDR3 region: CASSTDQETQYF. Written as DNA, the CDR3 is TGTGCCAGCAGTACGGACCAAGAGACCCAGTACTTC.

The J gene is TRBJ1-2, the V gene TRBV20-1, with unresolved D. Germline V gene lookup returns CDR1 DFQATT and CDR2 SNEGSKA (reference sequence). The CDR3 length is 13 residues. The germline V and J ends were trimmed by 6 bases and 3 bases, with 14 bases remaining between them. The CDR3 protein is CSASGPEDYGYTF. The CDR3 DNA is TGCAGTGCCAGTGGTCCGGAAGACTATGGCTACACCTTC.

The V gene is TRBV5-1, the J gene TRBJ2-7; D is undetermined. CDR1 and CDR2 (germline): SGHRS, YFSETQ. Trimming pared 0 bases from V and 7 bases from J, leaving 20 bases between. The CDR3 is made up of 16 amino acids. The CDR3 bases are TGCGCCAGCAGCTTGGCTGCGACCAGCTCCTACAATGAGCAGTACTTC. It translates to CASSLAATSSYNEQYF.

There are many counts of this clonotype. A junction boundary mismatches the germline segment, possibly from a read error. This chain joins TRBV2 and TRBJ2-7, with TRBD2 matching over 9 bases. Germline CDR1 and CDR2: SNHLY and FYNNEI. The CDR3 contains 14 residues. The CDR3 here is CASSAGTSSHEQYF. The CDR3 bases are TGTGCCAGCAGTGCCGGGACTAGCTCCCACGAGCAGTACTTC. Complete variable domain (other parts from reference TRBV2 and TRBJ2-7): EPEVTQTPSHQVTQMGQEVILRCVPISNHLYFYWYRQILGQKVEFLVSFYNNEISEKSEIFDDQFSVERPDGSNFTLKIRSTKLEDSAMYFCASSAGTSSHEQYFGPGTRLTVT.

There are a few counts of this clonotype. The V call is TRBV20-1, the J call TRBJ1-2; D gene unclear. V gave up 1 base and J gave up 4 bases, with 7 bases separating them. CDR3 size: 12 residues. Germline CDR1 DFQATT, CDR2 SNEGSKA (reference sequence). The CDR3 DNA sequence: TGCAGTGCTAGAGGCCAGCCCTATGGCTACACCTTC. Translation: CSARGQPYGYTF.

This clonotype was counted only a few times. The junction and the germline gene differ at one end; a read error may be behind it. The chain carries TRBV9 and TRBJ2-7; 7 positions match TRBD1. This CDR3 contains 15 residues. Germline loops: CDR1 SGDLS, CDR2 YYNGEE. The CDR3 here is CASSVGKGQYYEQYF. The CDR3 DNA reads as TGTGCTAGCAGCGTAGGTAAGGGACAGTACTACGAGCAGTACTTC.

The chain carries TRBV28 and TRBJ1-6; no clear D gene. There are 14 residues in the CDR3. Germline V CDR1 and CDR2: MDHEN, SYDVKM. V was pared by 5 bases and J by 5 bases, with 10 bases between. The CDR3 loop is CASSPPQDNSPLHF. The CDR3, as DNA: TGTGCCAGCAGTCCCCCACAAGATAATTCACCCCTCCACTTT.

Details on this clonotype: With a much larger clone just one base away, this may be a read error. The chain is built from TRBV10-3 and TRBJ2-7, with a possible D match to TRBD1 (6 bases). The V end was cut by 10 bases, the J end by 0 bases, with 16 bases between. The CDR3 is made up of 14 amino acids. Germline lookup yields CDR1 ENHRY and CDR2 SYGVKD. The CDR3 protein is CATRNRALSYEQYF. Written as DNA, the CDR3 is TGTGCCACCAGGAACAGGGCACTCTCCTACGAGCAGTACTTC.

This chain joins TRBV7-2 and TRBJ1-1, with D perhaps TRBD1 (6 bases). V was shortened by 0 bases and J by 0 bases, with 11 bases between the two germline ends. Germline V gene data show CDR1 as SGHTA and CDR2 as FQGNSA. The CDR3 has 16 amino acids. The CDR3 bases are TGTGCCAGCAGCTTAGCCGGACAGACCATGAACACTGAAGCTTTCTTT. Amino acids: CASSLAGQTMNTEAFF.

This clonotype was found a few times. The chain recombines TRBV6-6 with TRBJ2-3; the match to TRBD2 covers 9 bases. This CDR3 region has 15 residues. CDR1 is MNHNY and CDR2 is SVGAGI in the germline V gene (reference sequence). The V and J ends lost 8 bases and 5 bases, in that order; junction bases with no gene match: 11. The CDR3: CASSLAGGDIDTQYF. CDR3 DNA sequence: TGTGCCAGCTCCCTGGCGGGAGGGGACATAGATACGCAGTATTTT.

This clonotype came up a few times. The chain is built from TRBV5-1 and TRBJ2-1; 7 positions match TRBD2. Germline-derived CDR1 and CDR2 are SGHRS and YFSETQ. The CDR3 is made up of 14 amino acids. Losses at the gene ends were 0 bases for V and 9 bases for J; bases not matched to a gene: 6. CDR3 nucleotide sequence: TGCGCCAGCAGCTTGGGTGCGGGAGCGGCTGAGCAGTTCTTC. Translated: CASSLGAGAAEQFF.

The chain carries TRBV9 and TRBJ2-1; D gene unclear. Trimming removed 4 bases at V and 2 bases at J, with 7 bases between. From germline, CDR1 is SGDLS and CDR2 YYNGEE. This CDR3 has 13 residues. The CDR3 sequence is CASSTVTYNEQFF. The CDR3 nucleotides read TGTGCCAGCAGCACTGTCACCTACAATGAGCAGTTCTTC. The full variable domain, rest sourced from reference TRBV9 and TRBJ2-1, is DSGVTQTPKHLITATGQRVTLRCSPRSGDLSVYWYQQSLDQGLQFLIQYYNGEERAKGNILERFSAQQFPDLHSELNLSSLELGDSALYFCASSTVTYNEQFFGPGTRLTVL.

The V gene is TRBV6-1, the J gene TRBJ2-1; 11 bases line up with TRBD2. The CDR3 has 17 amino acids. Germline CDR1 MNHNS, CDR2 SASEGT. Unmatched junction bases numbered 9, after V lost 6 bases and J lost 2 bases. The DNA of the CDR3 is TGTGCCAGCAGGGGCTTTAGCGGGAGGGTCCCCTACAATGAGCAGTTCTTC. Protein: CASRGFSGRVPYNEQFF.

The chain uses TRBV20-1 and TRBJ2-3; 7 bases are shared with TRBD2. The CDR3 is made up of 15 amino acids. Germline CDR1 DFQATT, CDR2 SNEGSKA (reference sequence). Germline trimming cut 6 bases from V and 0 bases from J; bases unmatched to any gene: 9. CDR3 coding DNA: TGCAGTGCACCCCGGGAGGCTCGCAGCACAGATACGCAGTATTTT. Amino acid sequence: CSAPREARSTDTQYF.

The chain combines TRBV20-1 with TRBJ1-2, with a tentative D call TRBD1 (6 bases). Germline assignment: CDR1 DFQATT and CDR2 SNEGSKA (reference sequence). The CDR3 spans 13 residues. Deletions cut 0 bases from V and 4 bases from J, with 9 bases between. For the CDR3, the DNA is TGCAGTGCTAGAGATGGGACAACCTATGGCTACACCTTC. Translating gives CSARDGTTYGYTF.

This clonotype has only a few counts. The chain recombines TRBV12-3 or TRBV12-4 with TRBJ1-2, with 7 positions matching TRBD1. The CDR3 is made up of 13 amino acids. Trimming took 7 bases from V and 4 from J; bases not matched to a gene: 6. The CDR3 sequence is CASTVGTAYGYTF. The CDR3 DNA reads as TGTGCCAGCACCGTGGGGACAGCCTATGGCTACACCTTC.